Below are 6 T cell receptor beta chains sequenced from a single sample in a study of Graves' ophthalmopathy and Graves' hyperthyroidism. The authors amplified TCR beta CDR3 regions from RNA transcripts. First-round RT-PCR employed HTBI primers, with a second-round multiplex PCR after it. TCRdb recomputed calls from the multiplex PCR reads with MiXCR, one row per CDR3 protein. The table includes over a million distinct CDR3 sequences, around a third detected once. The sequencing input was peripheral blood or thyroid tissue (not recorded which). These receptors originate from an adult man with Graves' hyperthyroidism.

V gene TRBV10-3 combines with J gene TRBJ2-5; TRBD2 agrees at 15 bases. This CDR3 spans 15 amino acids. Per the germline V gene, CDR1 is ENHRY and CDR2 is SYGVKD. Trimming removed 4 bases from V and 5 bases from J; junction bases left unmatched: 2. In DNA form, the CDR3 reads TGTGCCATCAGTGGGACTAGCGGGGGGGTGGAGACCCAGTACTTC. Its translation is CAISGTSGGVETQYF.

The chain uses TRBV29-1 and TRBJ1-2; D is unresolved. The V end was cut by 3 bases, the J end by 3 bases, with 8 bases between. Looked up from germline, CDR1 is SQVTM and CDR2 is ANQGSEA. CDR3 length: 12 amino acids. This chain's CDR3 is CSVDPTHYGYTF. The CDR3 DNA reads TGCAGCGTTGATCCCACACACTATGGCTACACCTTC.

V is TRBV19 and J is TRBJ1-2, with D perhaps TRBD1 (5 bases). Trimming took 10 bases from V and 6 from J, leaving 21 bases between them. The CDR3 is made up of 14 amino acids. Per the germline V gene, CDR1 is LNHDA and CDR2 is SQIVND (reference sequence). The CDR3 spells CATVPQASLHGYTF. The DNA for the CDR3 is TGTGCCACAGTCCCACAGGCTTCTCTACATGGCTACACCTTC. Complete variable domain (other parts from reference TRBV19 and TRBJ1-2): DGGITQSPKYLFRKEGQNVTLSCEQNLNHDAMYWYRQDPGQGLRLIYYSQIVNDFQKGDIAEGYSVSREKKESFPLTVTSAQKNPTAFYLCATVPQASLHGYTFGSGTRLTVV.

This chain uses TRBV7-9 with TRBJ1-1; no clear D gene. This CDR3 region has 13 residues. In germline, CDR1 is SEHNR, CDR2 FQNEAQ (reference sequence). Trimming removed 4 bases at V and 9 bases at J, with 15 bases between. The CDR3 sequence is CASSSSDRTQAFF. For the CDR3, the DNA is TGTGCCAGCAGCTCTTCGGACCGGACCCAAGCTTTCTTT.

The chain joins TRBV7-2 to TRBJ1-1; tentative D call: TRBD1 (5 bases). CDR3 length: 12 residues. CDR1 and CDR2 from the germline V gene are SGHTA and FQGNSA. The CDR3 region is CASRGRTTEAFF. The CDR3 nucleotides read TGTGCTAGTAGGGGAAGGACCACTGAAGCTTTCTTT. The whole variable domain, filled in from reference TRBV7-2 and TRBJ1-1, reads GAGVSQSPSNKVTEKGKDVELRCDPISGHTALYWYRQSLGQGLEFLIYFQGNSAPDKSGLPSDRFSAERTGGSVSTLTIQRTQQEDSAVYLCASRGRTTEAFFGQGTRLTVV.

The chain is built from TRBV20-1 and TRBJ1-1, with 8 bases aligning to TRBD1. CDR1 DFQATT and CDR2 SNEGSKA come from the germline V gene (reference sequence). Unmatched junction bases numbered 7, after V lost 3 bases and J lost 7 bases. The CDR3 contains 13 residues. In DNA, the CDR3 is TGCAGTGCTAGGCAGGGGGCGCGTTTTGAAGCTTTCTTT. Protein: CSARQGARFEAFF.